Sequencing of this T cell receptor (beta chain) was carried out in a study of follicular helper T cells after annual influenza vaccination. Using immunoSEQ multiplex PCR, the repertoire was profiled, and TCRdb retains in-frame clones only, with some absent. The data contain about 11,000 clones, approximately 80% of them singletons. Overall study findings and caveats: Day 7 ICOS+CD38+ clones were most often found later in ICOS-CD38- cTfh cells.

The CDR3 is 14 amino acids. From germline, CDR1 is SGHAT and CDR2 FQDESV (reference sequence). Trimming left V 8 bases short and J 6 bases short, with 19 bases between. Time point given: 2014-2015 season, pre-vaccination. Details on this clone: The antigen remains undetermined.

This receptor was obtained from an adult who received the influenza vaccine. The sample was CXCR5- memory CD4+ T cells sorted from blood, taken on the day of influenza vaccination. The chain recombines TRBV11-1 with TRBJ2-5; possibly TRBD2 for D (7 bases). The CDR3 DNA is TGTGCCAGCGCCCCGAGGGGGGGGCCGAAGACCCAGTACTTC. Its translation is CASAPRGGPKTQYF.